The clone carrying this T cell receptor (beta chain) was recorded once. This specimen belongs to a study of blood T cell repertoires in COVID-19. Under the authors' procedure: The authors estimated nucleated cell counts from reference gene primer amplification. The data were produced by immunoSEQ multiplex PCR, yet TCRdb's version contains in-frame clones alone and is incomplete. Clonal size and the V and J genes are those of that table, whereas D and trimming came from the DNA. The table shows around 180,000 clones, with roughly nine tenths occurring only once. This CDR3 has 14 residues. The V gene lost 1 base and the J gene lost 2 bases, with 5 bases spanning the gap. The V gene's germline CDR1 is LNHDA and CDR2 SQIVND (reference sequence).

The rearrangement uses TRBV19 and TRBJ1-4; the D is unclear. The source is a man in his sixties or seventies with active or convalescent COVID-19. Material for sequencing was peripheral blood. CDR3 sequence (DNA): TGTGCCAGTAGTATAGCCGGGACTAATGAAAAACTGTTTTTT. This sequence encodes CASSIAGTNEKLFF.